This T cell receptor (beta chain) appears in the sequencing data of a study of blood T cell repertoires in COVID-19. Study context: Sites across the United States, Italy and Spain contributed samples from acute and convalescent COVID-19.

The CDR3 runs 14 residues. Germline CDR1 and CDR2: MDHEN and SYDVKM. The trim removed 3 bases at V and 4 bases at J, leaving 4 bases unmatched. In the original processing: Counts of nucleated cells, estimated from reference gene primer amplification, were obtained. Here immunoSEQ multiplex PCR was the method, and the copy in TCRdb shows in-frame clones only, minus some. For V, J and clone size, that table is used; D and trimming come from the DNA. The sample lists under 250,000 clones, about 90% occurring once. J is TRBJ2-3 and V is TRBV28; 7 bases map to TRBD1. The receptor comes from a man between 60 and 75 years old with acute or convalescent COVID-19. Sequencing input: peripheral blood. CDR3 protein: CASSFPQGSDTQYF. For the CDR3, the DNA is TGTGCCAGCAGTTTTCCACAGGGGTCAGATACGCAGTATTTT.